These 25 T cell receptor beta chains originate from one sample sequenced in a study of blood T cell repertoires in COVID-19. Here immunoSEQ multiplex PCR was the method, and the copy in TCRdb shows in-frame clones only, minus some. This sample has 290,000 or so clones, with 80% to 95% found just once. The sample was PBMCs or T cells enriched from blood (not recorded which). The receptors stem from a woman in her twenties or thirties who had recovered from COVID-19.

The chain carries TRBV19 and TRBJ2-7; 10 nucleotides match TRBD1. CDR1 is LNHDA and CDR2 is SQIVND in the germline V gene (reference sequence). The CDR3 loop spans 15 amino acids. Trimming cost V 4 bases and J 4 bases; bases outside gene matches: 7. CDR3 in DNA: TGTGCCAGTAGTAGCCCGGGACAGGGGACGTACGAGCAGTACTTC. Translation: CASSSPGQGTYEQYF. Variable domain in full (rest from reference TRBV19 and TRBJ2-7): DGGITQSPKYLFRKEGQNVTLSCEQNLNHDAMYWYRQDPGQGLRLIYYSQIVNDFQKGDIAEGYSVSREKKESFPLTVTSAQKNPTAFYLCASSSPGQGTYEQYFGPGTRLTVT.

The V and J genes are TRBV2 and TRBJ2-5, with 14 bases fitting TRBD2. The length of the CDR3 is 14 residues. From germline, CDR1 is SNHLY and CDR2 FYNNEI. The V segment lost 9 bases and the J segment 4 bases; nucleotides outside the gene matches: 4. The CDR3 nucleotides are TGTGCCAGGACTAGCGGGAGGGATGGAGAGACCCAGTACTTC. It specifies CARTSGRDGETQYF.

V is TRBV9 and J is TRBJ1-3; D uncertain. CDR1 SGDLS and CDR2 YYNGEE come from the germline V gene. Trimming pared 4 bases from V and 0 bases from J, leaving 14 bases between. The CDR3 consists of 16 residues. The CDR3 DNA follows: TGTGCCAGCAGCCGGGGAAGGTCGTACTCTGGAAACACCATATATTTT. This codes for CASSRGRSYSGNTIYF.

V usage is TRBV7-8 and J usage is TRBJ1-5, with 8 positions matching TRBD1. The CDR3 has 15 residues. V shed 1 base, J shed 7 bases, and the junction held 6 bases outside the gene matches. Germline V lookup: CDR1 SGHVS, CDR2 FQNEAQ. The CDR3 region has the DNA TGTGCCAGCAGCTTAGGCGGACAGGGATGGCAGCCCCAGCATTTT. This encodes CASSLGGQGWQPQHF.

The chain couples TRBV7-6 to TRBJ2-1; D is undetermined. This CDR3 is 13 amino acids long. V was cut by 4 bases and J by 2 bases, with 6 bases left in between. Germline V gene sequence: CDR1 SGHVS, CDR2 FNYEAQ. The CDR3 DNA sequence: TGTGCCAGCAGCTCTCTAGCCTACAATGAGCAGTTCTTC. Translating it yields CASSSLAYNEQFF.

The rearrangement uses TRBV6-2 or TRBV6-3 and TRBJ1-1; 10 bases are a match to TRBD1. This CDR3 has 13 residues. Germline V gene data show CDR1 as MNHEY and CDR2 as SVGEGT. J lost 4 bases, V lost 4 bases, and 0 bases had no gene match. The CDR3 reads CASSWTGGTEAFF. CDR3 sequence (DNA): TGTGCCAGCAGTTGGACAGGGGGCACTGAAGCTTTCTTT.

The chain recombines TRBV24-1 with TRBJ2-3; 11 bases match TRBD2. This CDR3 spans 16 amino acids. CDR1 is KGHDR and CDR2 is SFDVKD in the germline V gene. With V trimmed by 0 bases and J by 14 bases, 12 bases remained unmatched. The CDR3 region has the DNA TGTGCCACCAGTGATTTGCGGGGGGGACTAGCGGAGGGTCCGTATTTT. Translation: CATSDLRGGLAEGPYF.

The gene calls are TRBV7-9 and TRBJ1-2; the D is unclear. CDR1 is SEHNR and CDR2 is FQNEAQ in the germline V gene (reference sequence). This CDR3 spans 14 amino acids. V lost 1 base to trimming and J lost 4 bases, with 10 bases between them. CDR3 nucleotides: TGTGCCAGCAGCTTAGACAGATACTCCTATGGCTACACCTTC. It encodes CASSLDRYSYGYTF.

The chain couples TRBV20-1 to TRBJ2-1; 9 nucleotides line up with TRBD2. Germline trimming cut 3 bases from V and 3 bases from J; bases unmatched to any gene: 6. CDR1 is DFQATT, CDR2 SNEGSKA, per germline (reference sequence). The CDR3 totals 15 residues. The CDR3 protein is CSASVGTSNYNEQFF. The DNA for the CDR3 is TGCAGTGCTAGTGTCGGGACTAGCAACTACAATGAGCAGTTCTTC.

The CDR3 reads CASSFTRGSNKNIQYF. The CDR3 DNA reads TGTGCCAGCAGCTTCACCAGGGGATCAAATAAAAACATTCAGTACTTC. The rearrangement links TRBV11-2 to TRBJ2-4; D is possibly TRBD1 (6 bases). Trimming took off 3 bases at V and 4 bases at J, with 16 bases between the two ends. CDR1 and CDR2 from the germline V gene are SGHAT and FQNNGV. The CDR3 sequence is 16 residues long.

The chain combines TRBV7-3 with TRBJ2-5; TRBD2 matches at 13 bases. The CDR3 has 16 residues. Germline-derived CDR1 and CDR2 are SGHTA and FQGTGA. The V and J ends lost 4 bases and 3 bases, in that order; junction bases with no gene match: 5. CDR3 bases: TGTGCCAGCAGCTCACGAGGACTAGCGGGAGAAGAGACCCAGTACTTC. Translated, it gives CASSSRGLAGEETQYF.

This clone was detected once. The chain employs TRBV10-3 and TRBJ1-4; maybe TRBD1 (6 bases). V shed 11 bases and J shed 3 bases, with 25 bases lying between them. Germline values: CDR1 ENHRY, CDR2 SYGVKD. The CDR3 contains 17 residues. The CDR3 bases are TGTGCCTCTCGGAGGACAGAAGACGCGTTAGCTAATGAAAAACTGTTTTTT. The encoded protein is CASRRTEDALANEKLFF.

The V gene is TRBV5-1, the J gene TRBJ2-1, with D possibly matching TRBD2 (5 bases). The germline V gene has CDR1 SGHRS and CDR2 YFSETQ. Trimming took 0 bases from V and 0 from J, leaving 10 bases between them. CDR3 length: 16 amino acids. CDR3 amino acids: CASSLGLTSSYNEQFF. The CDR3 region has the DNA TGCGCCAGCAGCTTGGGACTAACTAGCTCCTACAATGAGCAGTTCTTC.

The chain carries TRBV5-6 and TRBJ2-7, with 8 bases fitting TRBD1. CDR3 length: 17 residues. The V and J ends lost 4 bases and 3 bases, in that order; junction bases with no gene match: 15. Per germline, CDR1 SGHDT and CDR2 YYEEEE. The CDR3 sequence is CASSGTVDREGGYEQYF. The CDR3 DNA follows: TGTGCCAGCAGCGGCACGGTGGACAGGGAAGGAGGCTACGAGCAGTACTTC. Filled out from reference TRBV5-6 and TRBJ2-7, the complete variable domain reads DAGVTQSPTHLIKTRGQQVTLRCSPKSGHDTVSWYQQALGQGPQFIFQYYEEEERQRGNFPDRFSGHQFPNYSSELNVNALLLGDSALYLCASSGTVDREGGYEQYFGPGTRLTVT.

This chain connects TRBV7-2 to TRBJ2-1, with unresolved D. Germline CDR1 and CDR2: SGHTA and FQGNSA. With 3 bases removed from V and 7 bases from J, the gap between germline ends came to 10 bases. The CDR3 length is 13 residues. DNA of the CDR3: TGTGCCAGCAGCTTTCCCGTAATAAATGAGCAGTTCTTC. This encodes CASSFPVINEQFF. The full variable domain, its missing parts supplied by reference TRBV7-2 and TRBJ2-1, is GAGVSQSPSNKVTEKGKDVELRCDPISGHTALYWYRQSLGQGLEFLIYFQGNSAPDKSGLPSDRFSAERTGGSVSTLTIQRTQQEDSAVYLCASSFPVINEQFFGPGTRLTVL.

CDR3: CASSPGQARSYGYTF. In DNA, the CDR3 is TGTGCCAGCAGTCCGGGACAGGCTCGGAGCTATGGCTACACCTTC. This chain links TRBV27 with TRBJ1-2; 8 nucleotides align to TRBD1. CDR1 MNHEY and CDR2 SMNVEV come from the germline V gene (reference sequence). The CDR3 contains 15 residues. V trimming: 5 bases; J trimming: 4 bases; junction bases outside the gene matches: 9.

This clone was counted a few times. This sequence joins TRBV6-2 or TRBV6-3 and TRBJ2-7; unclear D gene. Germline-derived CDR1 and CDR2 are MNHEY and SVGEGT. This CDR3 has 18 amino acids. V was trimmed by 0 bases and J by 5 bases, leaving 23 bases between them. The CDR3 protein is CASSYSMTGRLVGNEQYF. The CDR3 bases are TGTGCCAGCAGTTACTCGATGACGGGTAGGCTCGTCGGCAACGAGCAGTACTTC.

The genes are TRBV18 and TRBJ1-2; weak D call: TRBD1 (5 bases). V was pared by 3 bases and J by 2 bases, with 13 bases between. The CDR3 is 15 residues long. CDR1 and CDR2 (germline): KGHSH, LQKENI. The CDR3 DNA sequence: TGTGCCAGCTCACCGCTGCAGACAGACAACTATGGCTACACCTTC. Translation: CASSPLQTDNYGYTF.

The V call is TRBV19, the J call TRBJ1-2; D gene uncertain. Between the trimmed V and J ends, which lost 10 bases and 3 bases, there was a span of 15 bases. CDR3 length: 13 amino acids. Germline V gene sequence: CDR1 LNHDA, CDR2 SQIVND (reference sequence). The CDR3 nucleotides are TGTGCCATTGCGAATAGGGAGGACTATGGCTACACCTTC. This gives the protein CAIANREDYGYTF.

This sequence joins TRBV6-5 and TRBJ2-7, with 10 bases matching TRBD1. V lost 6 bases and J lost 4; bases outside the gene matches: 9. There are 15 residues in the CDR3. The germline gives CDR1 MNHEY, CDR2 SVGAGI. The CDR3 DNA sequence: TGTGCCAGCAGCCCCATCGGGACAGGGGAGTACGAGCAGTACTTC. Its translation: CASSPIGTGEYEQYF.

The chain links TRBV28 to TRBJ1-1; TRBD1 might be the D (5 bases). The germline V and J ends were trimmed by 6 bases and 5 bases, with 16 bases remaining between them. The germline CDR1 and CDR2 sequences are MDHEN and SYDVKM. CDR3 size: 14 residues. The CDR3 here is CASSSGGKRTEAFF. CDR3 nucleotides: TGTGCCAGCAGCTCGGGGGGGAAGAGGACTGAAGCTTTCTTT. The whole variable domain, filled in from reference TRBV28 and TRBJ1-1, reads DVKVTQSSRYLVKRTGEKVFLECVQDMDHENMFWYRQDPGLGLRLIYFSYDVKMKEKGDIPEGYSVSREKKERFSLILESASTNQTSMYLCASSSGGKRTEAFFGQGTRLTVV.

The CDR3 DNA is TGTGCCAGTAGTATCGTACAGGGGGCTGGGGCCAACGTCCTGACTTTC. It is translated as CASSIVQGAGANVLTF. The V gene is TRBV19, the J gene TRBJ2-6; 8 nucleotides match TRBD1. The germline CDR1 and CDR2 sequences are LNHDA and SQIVND (reference sequence). V was pared by 3 bases and J by 2 bases, with 3 bases of the junction left unmatched. This CDR3 is 16 amino acids long.

The chain couples TRBV4-3 to TRBJ2-1; 7 bases map to TRBD2. V was clipped by 1 base and J by 7 bases; unmatched bases: 19. Germline assignment: CDR1 LGHNA and CDR2 YSLEER. The CDR3 is 19 amino acids. CDR3 region: CASSQVSAGEAILLNEQFF. CDR3 nucleotide sequence: TGCGCCAGCAGCCAAGTTTCTGCGGGAGAAGCGATCCTTCTTAATGAGCAGTTCTTC.

J is TRBJ2-7 and V is TRBV11-2, with 11 positions matching TRBD2. The CDR3 is 16 amino acids. V was pared by 2 bases and J by 7 bases, with 10 bases of the junction left unmatched. Germline values: CDR1 SGHAT, CDR2 FQNNGV. The DNA for the CDR3 is TGTGCCAGCAGCTTATTTACTAGCGGGAGTGGAGATGAGCAGTACTTC. Its protein is CASSLFTSGSGDEQYF. Using reference TRBV11-2 and TRBJ2-7 for the parts outside the CDR3, the full variable domain is EAGVAQSPRYKIIEKRQSVAFWCNPISGHATLYWYQQILGQGPKLLIQFQNNGVVDDSQLPKDRFSAERLKGVDSTLKIQPAKLEDSAVYLCASSLFTSGSGDEQYFGPGTRLTVT.

There are a few counts of this clone. This chain connects TRBV28 to TRBJ2-2, with 8 bases lining up with TRBD1. Germline trimming cut 8 bases from V and 7 bases from J; bases unmatched to any gene: 24. The germline V gene encodes CDR1 MDHEN and CDR2 SYDVKM. CDR3 length: 19 residues. The CDR3 protein is CASGPPSLRRRGRVGELFF. In DNA, the CDR3 is TGTGCCAGCGGACCTCCCTCTCTCCGTCGCAGGGGGCGGGTCGGGGAGCTGTTTTTT.